The 14 T cell receptor beta chains below all came from one sample that was sequenced in a study of naive and memory T cell subsets. The beta constant-region primer was an equimolar mix of two oligonucleotides covering TRBC1 and TRBC2. TCRdb used MiXCR to reprocess the UMI-ligation and nested PCR reads, holding one entry per CDR3 protein. The table has tens of thousands of distinct CDR3 sequences, around 7% seen once. Sequencing was done on a sample of central memory CD4+ T cells from blood. These receptors were collected from a human donor in good health.

This clonotype was counted a few times. The gene calls are TRBV12-3 or TRBV12-4 and TRBJ2-7, with D possibly matching TRBD1 (5 bases). The CDR3 covers 11 residues. The V end lost 6 bases, the J end lost 6 bases, and 9 bases lay between the germline ends. The CDR3: CASRQGSEQYF. Here the CDR3 DNA reads TGTGCCAGCAGGCAGGGTTCCGAGCAGTACTTC.

Points on this clonotype: A much larger clone differs from this one at a single base, so this may be a read error. This chain connects TRBV7-2 to TRBJ2-3; TRBD2 might be the D (5 bases). Germline V gene sequence: CDR1 SGHTA, CDR2 FQGNSA. Trimming took 1 base from V and 4 from J, leaving 9 bases between them. The CDR3 is 14 amino acids. The CDR3 is CASSLEISADTQYF. The CDR3 nucleotides are TGTGCCAGCAGCTTAGAGATTAGCGCAGATACGCAGTATTTT.

The chain recombines TRBV20-1 with TRBJ2-4, with D possibly being TRBD2 (6 bases). This CDR3 comprises 13 residues. CDR1 is DFQATT, CDR2 SNEGSKA, per germline (reference sequence). Trimming removed 5 bases at V and 3 bases at J, with 11 bases between. The CDR3 loop is CSAASGVKNIQYF. CDR3 coding DNA: TGCAGTGCTGCTTCGGGGGTCAAAAACATTCAGTACTTC.

Ten or more counts support this clonotype. The chain is built from TRBV24-1 and TRBJ2-3, with TRBD2 matching 11 bases. Germline CDR1 KGHDR, CDR2 SFDVKD. V lost 0 bases and J lost 0; bases outside the gene matches: 4. The CDR3 length is 18 residues. As DNA, the CDR3 is TGTGCCACCAGTGATTTGCCGGGGACTAGCGGTAGCACAGATACGCAGTATTTT. It specifies CATSDLPGTSGSTDTQYF.

This clonotype was detected ten times or more. This chain uses TRBV7-9 with TRBJ1-3, with a weak D call TRBD1 (5 bases). Trimming removed 5 bases from V and 9 bases from J, with 11 bases in between. The CDR3 sequence is 12 residues long. Germline CDR1 is SEHNR and CDR2 is FQNEAQ (reference sequence). DNA for the CDR3: TGTGCCAGCAGCCCAACAGGAGGCACCATATATTTT. Amino acid sequence: CASSPTGGTIYF.

In its sample, this clonotype was seen many times. The chain joins TRBV5-1 to TRBJ2-1; D unresolved. This CDR3 comprises 11 residues. Germline CDR1 is SGHRS and CDR2 is YFSETQ. The V and J ends lost 2 bases and 5 bases respectively, with 2 bases between them. CDR3 in amino acids: CASSFHNEQFF. CDR3 DNA sequence: TGCGCCAGCAGCTTCCACAATGAGCAGTTCTTC.

This clonotype was found a few times. The chain couples TRBV7-3 to TRBJ1-1; no clear D. CDR1 SGHTA and CDR2 FQGTGA come from the germline V gene. The CDR3 contains 14 residues. Trimming pared 3 bases from V and 0 bases from J, leaving 8 bases between. The chain's CDR3 is CASSFAGLNTEAFF. The CDR3 coding sequence is TGTGCCAGCAGCTTTGCGGGATTGAACACTGAAGCTTTCTTT.

This clonotype was seen at least ten times. V gene TRBV6-1 combines with J gene TRBJ1-5, with D tentatively TRBD1 (6 bases). The CDR3 length is 16 residues. From germline, CDR1 is MNHNS and CDR2 SASEGT. Trimming cost V 7 bases and J 4 bases, with 20 bases left between them. The CDR3 DNA follows: TGTGCCAGCAACACGGGGGCGGGAGGTACAAATCAGCCCCAGCATTTT. Translated: CASNTGAGGTNQPQHF.

This clonotype appeared many times. Here the CDR3 DNA reads TGTGCCAGCAGGGACAGGTCGAACACTGAAGCTTTCTTT. Encoded protein: CASRDRSNTEAFF. The rearrangement joins TRBV24-1 to TRBJ1-1; 8 nucleotides match TRBD1. The CDR3 consists of 13 residues. With V trimmed by 11 bases and J by 1 base, 5 bases remained unmatched. CDR1 and CDR2 (germline): KGHDR, SFDVKD.

J is TRBJ2-2 and V is TRBV7-2, with a tentative D call TRBD1 (5 bases). CDR3 length equals 15 residues. Germline lookup yields CDR1 SGHTA and CDR2 FQGNSA. The ends were cut back, 6 bases at V and 7 bases at J, with 18 bases in the middle. The CDR3 DNA sequence: TGTGCCAGCAGTGTTTGGGGCCCCGCGGTCGGGGAGCTGTTTTTT. Translation: CASSVWGPAVGELFF.

Ten or more counts support this clonotype. The chain uses TRBV20-1 and TRBJ1-5; 10 nucleotides agree with TRBD1. This CDR3 comprises 14 residues. The V gene end was trimmed by 3 bases and the J gene end by 7 bases; junction bases not matched to a gene: 6. Per the germline V gene, CDR1 is DFQATT and CDR2 is SNEGSKA (reference sequence). The CDR3 DNA reads as TGCAGTGCTAGCCTTCAGGGACAGGGGCAGCCCCAGCATTTT. It specifies CSASLQGQGQPQHF.

The chain has TRBV12-3 or TRBV12-4 and TRBJ2-7; 11 bases agree with TRBD1. The CDR3 consists of 16 residues. Losses at the gene ends were 5 bases for V and 0 bases for J; bases not matched to a gene: 6. This chain's CDR3 is CASSPTDRGPSYEQYF. The CDR3 nucleotides are TGTGCCAGCAGTCCGACGGACAGGGGGCCCTCCTACGAGCAGTACTTC.

In its sample, this clonotype was seen many times. This rearrangement joins TRBV19 to TRBJ2-7; D gene ambiguous. This CDR3 comprises 15 residues. The germline V and J ends were trimmed by 3 bases and 0 bases, with 12 bases remaining between them. CDR1 is LNHDA, CDR2 SQIVND, per germline (reference sequence). CDR3 residues: CASSIEQRSSYEQYF. The CDR3 DNA follows: TGTGCCAGTAGTATTGAACAGAGAAGCTCCTACGAGCAGTACTTC.

This clonotype has only a few counts. The J gene is TRBJ1-2, the V gene TRBV6-1; maybe TRBD1 (5 bases). CDR3 length: 15 residues. V gave up 2 bases and J gave up 0 bases, with 10 bases separating them. The germline CDR1 and CDR2 sequences are MNHNS and SASEGT. This CDR3 is CASSERGIANYGYTF. The CDR3 coding sequence is TGTGCCAGCAGTGAAAGGGGAATCGCTAACTATGGCTACACCTTC.